Shown below are 20 T cell receptor beta chains from a single sample sequenced in a study of blood T cell repertoires in COVID-19. The protocol was immunoSEQ multiplex PCR, while the TCRdb copy is restricted to in-frame clones and leaves out a portion. The table has about 100,000 clones, roughly 90% seen once. Sequencing used peripheral blood. These receptors all come from a woman aged 80 or older with acute or convalescent COVID-19.

The chain employs TRBV9 and TRBJ1-1, with D perhaps matching TRBD1 (5 bases). V was pared by 0 bases and J by 1 base, with 13 bases between. Germline CDR1 SGDLS, CDR2 YYNGEE. This CDR3 region has 16 residues. Here the CDR3 reads CASSVGAGGENTEAFF. The CDR3 DNA is TGTGCCAGCAGCGTAGGTGCCGGGGGGGAGAACACTGAAGCTTTCTTT.

This clone appeared once. The V and J genes are TRBV24-1 and TRBJ2-1; 9 nucleotides line up with TRBD2. V lost 7 bases and J lost 2; bases outside the gene matches: 5. The CDR3 totals 15 residues. Germline CDR1 and CDR2: KGHDR and SFDVKD. In nucleotides, the CDR3 is TGTGCCACCAGGCCAGCTAGCGGGGCCTACAATGAGCAGTTCTTC. Amino acid sequence: CATRPASGAYNEQFF.

J is TRBJ2-2 and V is TRBV28; D remains unclear. The CDR3 runs 12 residues. V was cut by 3 bases and J by 5 bases, with 4 bases left in between. Germline V gene sequence: CDR1 MDHEN, CDR2 SYDVKM. CDR3 amino acids: CASSLRTGELFF. CDR3 bases: TGTGCCAGCAGTTTGAGGACCGGGGAGCTGTTTTTT.

The chain uses TRBV28 and TRBJ2-2; a possible D gene is TRBD2 (5 bases). V was cut by 5 bases and J by 0 bases, with 10 bases left in between. The germline V gene encodes CDR1 MDHEN and CDR2 SYDVKM. The length of the CDR3 is 15 residues. CDR3 in amino acids: CASSSGRTNTGELFF. The CDR3, as DNA: TGTGCCAGCAGTAGCGGACGCACGAACACCGGGGAGCTGTTTTTT.

The chain uses TRBV19 and TRBJ2-7; 9 bases line up with TRBD2. Unmatched junction bases numbered 4, after V lost 3 bases and J lost 7 bases. This CDR3 has 13 amino acids. The germline gives CDR1 LNHDA, CDR2 SQIVND (reference sequence). The CDR3 sequence: CASSISAGGEQYF. The CDR3, as DNA: TGTGCCAGTAGTATTTCTGCGGGAGGGGAGCAGTACTTC.

The rearrangement uses TRBV19 and TRBJ2-3; TRBD1 matches at 8 bases. CDR3 length equals 17 residues. V shed 2 bases, J shed 3 bases, and the junction held 10 bases outside the gene matches. The germline V gene encodes CDR1 LNHDA and CDR2 SQIVND (reference sequence). The CDR3 sequence: CASSIQARGLGTDTQYF. CDR3 sequence (DNA): TGTGCCAGTAGTATACAGGCCAGGGGGCTTGGTACAGATACGCAGTATTTT.

The J gene is TRBJ1-6, the V gene TRBV12-5, with 12 bases that match TRBD1. This CDR3 has 15 residues. Germline CDR1 reads LGHNT; CDR2 reads FRNRAP. Unmatched junction bases numbered 4, after V lost 5 bases and J lost 8 bases. CDR3 in amino acids: CASGKGQGADSPLHF. Written as DNA, the CDR3 is TGTGCTAGTGGTAAGGGACAGGGGGCAGATTCACCCCTCCACTTT.

The rearrangement links TRBV27 to TRBJ1-1; D remains ambiguous. V dropped 4 bases and J dropped 0 bases, with 18 bases sitting between them. Germline V CDR1 and CDR2: MNHEY, SMNVEV (reference sequence). The CDR3 extends over 17 amino acids. This CDR3 is CASSYLPGQRVNTEAFF. In DNA, the CDR3 is TGTGCCAGCAGTTACCTACCGGGTCAACGGGTGAACACTGAAGCTTTCTTT.

The chain joins TRBV20-1 to TRBJ2-2; 7 bases agree with TRBD2. The V and J ends lost 3 bases and 2 bases, in that order; junction bases with no gene match: 9. The germline V gene has CDR1 DFQATT and CDR2 SNEGSKA (reference sequence). This CDR3 has 16 residues. The CDR3 DNA reads TGCAGTGCTAGTAAATTGGGGGGGTTAAACACCGGGGAGCTGTTTTTT. This codes for CSASKLGGLNTGELFF.

The gene calls are TRBV6-6 and TRBJ1-1; D is unclear. CDR3 length: 13 amino acids. V gave up 2 bases and J gave up 10 bases, with 14 bases separating them. Germline assignment: CDR1 MNHNY and CDR2 SVGAGI (reference sequence). CDR3 sequence: CASSYNAGRPAFF. In DNA form, the CDR3 reads TGTGCCAGCAGTTACAATGCCGGGAGGCCAGCTTTCTTT.

The rearrangement uses TRBV24-1 and TRBJ2-5; 14 bases fit TRBD2. The CDR3 consists of 19 residues. V lost 0 bases and J lost 2; bases outside the gene matches: 7. Germline assignment: CDR1 KGHDR and CDR2 SFDVKD. CDR3 DNA: TGTGCCACCAGTGATTTGAGCATTGGACTAGCGGGGGGACAAGAGACCCAGTACTTC. Protein product: CATSDLSIGLAGGQETQYF.

The gene calls are TRBV6-5 and TRBJ2-1; D is possibly TRBD1 (6 bases). This CDR3 comprises 14 residues. Germline lookup yields CDR1 MNHEY and CDR2 SVGAGI. Trimming stripped 8 bases from V and 7 bases from J, with 18 bases between. In DNA form, the CDR3 reads TGTGCCAGCCTCTTCGACAGGATCCAAAATGAGCAGTTCTTC. This sequence encodes CASLFDRIQNEQFF.

The chain joins TRBV30 to TRBJ1-5, with D possibly matching TRBD1 (5 bases). Trimming removed 2 bases at V and 0 bases at J, with 29 bases between. The CDR3 is made up of 21 amino acids. CDR1 GTSNPN and CDR2 SVGIG come from the germline V gene (reference sequence). The CDR3 loop reads CAWSSLLIEQGGRYSNQPQHF. The CDR3 DNA sequence: TGTGCCTGGAGTTCCCTCCTGATTGAGCAGGGAGGACGGTATAGCAATCAGCCCCAGCATTTT.

The chain is built from TRBV10-3 and TRBJ2-2; 8 bases agree with TRBD1. V was clipped by 6 bases and J by 5 bases; unmatched bases: 5. The CDR3 runs 14 residues. CDR1 is ENHRY and CDR2 is SYGVKD in the germline V gene. In DNA, the CDR3 is TGTGCCATCAGAGGACAGGGTGGAACCGGGGAGCTGTTTTTT. Translating it yields CAIRGQGGTGELFF.

The rearrangement joins TRBV18 to TRBJ1-5; D is possibly TRBD1 (5 bases). The CDR3 length is 14 residues. The germline V gene has CDR1 KGHSH and CDR2 LQKENI. Deletions cut 3 bases from V and 4 bases from J, with 10 bases between. The CDR3 protein is CASSPVGANQPQHF. CDR3 sequence (DNA): TGTGCCAGCTCACCCGTAGGGGCTAATCAGCCCCAGCATTTT. Full variable domain (outside the CDR3, taken from reference TRBV18 and TRBJ1-5): NAGVMQNPRHLVRRRGQEARLRCSPMKGHSHVYWYRQLPEEGLKFMVYLQKENIIDESGMPKERFSAEFPKEGPSILRIQQVVRGDSAAYFCASSPVGANQPQHFGDGTRLSIL.

The chain employs TRBV6-5 and TRBJ1-3, with D perhaps TRBD1 (5 bases). Trimming stripped 7 bases from V and 4 bases from J, with 17 bases between. This CDR3 is 15 amino acids long. Germline CDR1 and CDR2: MNHEY and SVGAGI. The CDR3 region has the DNA TGTGCCAGCAAGAACGGGGGAAGATCAGGAAACACCATATATTTT. This sequence encodes CASKNGGRSGNTIYF.

This clone appeared once. The chain uses TRBV5-8 and TRBJ2-1, with D tentatively TRBD1 (7 bases). The CDR3 totals 15 residues. V was trimmed by 4 bases and J by 8 bases, leaving 19 bases between them. Germline values: CDR1 SGHTS, CDR2 YDEGEE. CDR3 amino acids: CASSGRGQRGDEQFF. The CDR3 DNA is TGTGCCAGCAGCGGCAGGGGACAGCGCGGGGATGAGCAGTTCTTC.

The CDR3 sequence: CAISERGIGGSYVGTDTQYF. In nucleotides, the CDR3 is TGTGCCATCAGTGAGAGAGGGATAGGGGGATCGTACGTAGGGACAGATACGCAGTATTTT. J is TRBJ2-3 and V is TRBV10-3; D perhaps matches TRBD1 (6 bases). The germline V gene encodes CDR1 ENHRY and CDR2 SYGVKD. The CDR3 length is 20 residues. V lost 2 bases to trimming and J lost 3 bases, with 27 bases between them.

This rearrangement joins TRBV18 to TRBJ2-7; a weak D match, TRBD1 (6 bases). The CDR3 loop spans 17 amino acids. The germline V gene has CDR1 KGHSH and CDR2 LQKENI. The V and J ends lost 3 bases and 4 bases respectively, with 22 bases between them. The DNA of the CDR3 is TGTGCCAGCTCACCTCTTGCCCTACAGGGTACTACTTACGAGCAGTACTTC. It encodes CASSPLALQGTTYEQYF.

The CDR3 sequence is CASSLTASGGAVGANVLTF. CDR3 sequence (DNA): TGTGCCAGCAGCTTAACGGCTAGCGGGGGGGCGGTTGGGGCCAACGTCCTGACTTTC. The chain has TRBV13 and TRBJ2-6, with 12 nucleotides matching TRBD2. Germline-derived CDR1 and CDR2 are PRHDT and FYEKMQ (reference sequence). The CDR3 sequence is 19 residues long. Trimming took 2 bases from V and 3 from J; bases not matched to a gene: 8.